This TCR beta chain originates from a study of T cell changes during pregnancy in multiple sclerosis (dated by TCRdb to the late 2010s). With respect to the entire study: The study looked at changes in the T cell repertoire across pregnancy in women with multiple sclerosis.

About this clone itself: It has no known antigen specificity. Per-base quality was not reported, and no clone a single base away is much larger than it.

The library was prepared using the immunoSEQ multiplex PCR assay. Entries here come from immuneACCESS through TCRdb and include only in-frame sequences with V and J called. Some clones fail to appear in such tables; in the studies checked, an unresolved V gene covers under half of the shortfall, and the cause of the remainder is unknown. The sample contains almost 20,000 clones, about 88% of them found a single time. The ten biggest clones cover around 7% of the sample. Germline trimming amounts to 2 bases on V and 3 bases on J, with 10 as the count of junction bases outside the gene matches. The germline V gene yields MDHEN for CDR1 and SYDVKM for CDR2. Counted from cysteine to phenylalanine, this CDR3 has 16 amino acids. The sequence is cut down to CDR3 DNA, 48 bases in frame from base 1.

The V and J segments used are TRBV28 and TRBJ2-7; 7 bases in the junction line up with TRBD2. This TCR was sampled from a female donor in good health, enrolled as a control in a pregnancy study. This sample comprised CD8+ T cells from peripheral blood mononuclear cells, obtained in the third trimester of pregnancy. In nucleotide form, the sequence is TGTGCCAGCAGTTTAAAGGTAGCGGGTACCCACTACGAGCAGTACTTC. It codes for CASSLKVAGTHYEQYF.